This T cell receptor beta chain was retrieved from a study of long-term antiretroviral therapy in people with HIV. Study in general: The earliest samples came about a decade before the 2015 immediate-ART recommendation. General study points: Dominant in the repertoire at all time points were clones expanded before ART. Control repertoires displayed wider CDR3 length ranges than the HIV repertoires.

Worth noting for this clone: Its antigen is still unknown.

Germline V lookup: CDR1 SGHRS, CDR2 YFSETQ. Trimming left V 4 bases short and J 4 bases short, with 17 bases between. The CDR3 covers 15 residues. Sequencing relied on immunoSEQ assay v3.0, run at survey level. The method was immunoSEQ multiplex PCR; TCRdb's version includes in-frame clones alone and lacks a portion of them. The table includes 35,000 to 50,000 clones, 86% detected once. This material consisted of unsorted PBMCs, taken 0.1 years before starting antiretroviral therapy. The chain combines TRBV5-1 with TRBJ1-2, with D possibly being TRBD1 (5 bases). This TCR derives from a woman between 45 and 65 years old with HIV. The CDR3 nucleotides read TGCGCCAGCAGCACCGGGACGGAGAGAAGCTATGGCTACACCTTC. It yields the protein CASSTGTERSYGYTF.